The 28 T cell receptor beta chains given below trace back to one sample, sequenced in a study of shared clonotypes between healthy human individuals. TCRdb's table, derived via immunoSEQ multiplex PCR, lists solely in-frame clones and lacks some. The sample yields 750,000 to 1,000,000 clones, over 90% seen once. It was CD45RO-negative cells, positively selected for CCR7, that made up naive CD8 cells, with terminally differentiated effector memory CD45RA+ cells excluded. Sequenced material: naive CD8+ T cells sorted from blood. The origin of the receptors is a man aged 25-45 years in good health.

The rearrangement joins TRBV28 to TRBJ2-7; 10 nucleotides align to TRBD2. The CDR3 consists of 17 residues. Germline V CDR1 and CDR2: MDHEN, SYDVKM. Unmatched junction bases numbered 9, after V lost 2 bases and J lost 2 bases. Here the CDR3 reads CASSLLLAGVGTYEQYF. The CDR3 DNA reads TGTGCCAGCAGTTTACTCCTAGCGGGAGTCGGAACCTACGAGCAGTACTTC.

Worth noting for this clone: Other DNA sequences of this sample code for an identical CDR3. The chain carries TRBV9 and TRBJ2-7; D remains unclear. CDR3 size: 14 residues. The germline V gene has CDR1 SGDLS and CDR2 YYNGEE. Trimming removed 0 bases from V and 2 bases from J, with 9 bases in between. CDR3 coding DNA: TGTGCCAGCAGCGTAGGTGGCGGTACCTACGAGCAGTACTTC. It is translated as CASSVGGGTYEQYF.

This sequence joins TRBV2 and TRBJ2-3; 9 nucleotides line up with TRBD2. This CDR3 is 16 amino acids long. Germline CDR1 is SNHLY and CDR2 is FYNNEI. V lost 2 bases to trimming and J lost 3 bases; unmatched junction nucleotides: 6. CDR3 in amino acids: CASSELLAGVTDTQYF. The DNA for the CDR3 is TGTGCCAGCAGTGAACTCTTAGCGGGAGTAACAGATACGCAGTATTTT.

V gene TRBV11-3 combines with J gene TRBJ2-1, with D possibly TRBD2 on 6 matching bases. CDR3 size: 14 residues. Germline V gene sequence: CDR1 SGHNT, CDR2 YENEEA. V shed 3 bases and J shed 1 base, with 7 bases lying between them. The CDR3 DNA follows: TGTGCCAGCAGCTTGAGCGGGTCCTACAATGAGCAGTTCTTC. This translates into CASSLSGSYNEQFF.

This clone was seen a few times. Other nucleotide sequences from this sample produce the same CDR3. V is TRBV6-4 and J is TRBJ2-6; D is undetermined. The V end lost 3 bases, the J end lost 4 bases, and 7 bases lay between the germline ends. The length of the CDR3 is 14 residues. The germline V gene has CDR1 MRHNA and CDR2 SNTAGT. CDR3 amino acids: CASSEGAGANVLTF. The CDR3 DNA sequence: TGTGCCAGCAGTGAGGGCGCCGGGGCCAACGTCCTGACTTTC.

CDR3 sequence: CASTHYAGSSGNEQFF. The CDR3, as DNA: TGTGCCAGCACTCATTACGCGGGAAGTTCGGGTAATGAGCAGTTCTTC. The V and J genes are TRBV27 and TRBJ2-1; maybe TRBD2 (6 bases). Germline CDR1 and CDR2: MNHEY and SMNVEV (reference sequence). The ends were cut back, 7 bases at V and 7 bases at J, with 23 bases in the middle. The CDR3 has 16 residues.

V usage is TRBV28 and J usage is TRBJ2-7, with D perhaps matching TRBD1 (6 bases). Trimming cost V 7 bases and J 2 bases, with 18 bases left between them. Germline CDR1 MDHEN, CDR2 SYDVKM. The length of the CDR3 is 15 residues. CDR3 sequence: CASIPFRDTTYEQYF. The CDR3 DNA is TGTGCCAGCATCCCCTTCCGGGACACGACCTACGAGCAGTACTTC. The full variable domain, its missing parts supplied by reference TRBV28 and TRBJ2-7, is DVKVTQSSRYLVKRTGEKVFLECVQDMDHENMFWYRQDPGLGLRLIYFSYDVKMKEKGDIPEGYSVSREKKERFSLILESASTNQTSMYLCASIPFRDTTYEQYFGPGTRLTVT.

This sequence joins TRBV28 and TRBJ2-7; 9 bases line up with TRBD1. V gave up 8 bases and J gave up 3 bases; unmatched junction bases: 5. The CDR3 runs 13 residues. CDR1 is MDHEN, CDR2 SYDVKM, per germline. The CDR3 here is CASRTGENYEQYF. The CDR3 nucleotides read TGTGCCAGCCGGACAGGGGAGAACTACGAGCAGTACTTC.

J is TRBJ2-1 and V is TRBV11-2; 13 positions match TRBD2. Trimming cost V 4 bases and J 7 bases; bases outside gene matches: 10. Germline V gene lookup returns CDR1 SGHAT and CDR2 FQNNGV. CDR3 size: 17 residues. This CDR3 reads CASSSRLAGGTRNEQFF. The CDR3 DNA sequence: TGTGCCAGCAGCTCACGACTAGCGGGAGGTACTAGGAATGAGCAGTTCTTC.

The chain employs TRBV7-9 and TRBJ2-7, with D possibly TRBD2 on 6 matching bases. Between the trimmed V and J ends, which lost 5 bases and 0 bases, there was a span of 20 bases. The germline V gene has CDR1 SEHNR and CDR2 FQNEAQ (reference sequence). This CDR3 is built from 17 residues. CDR3 DNA sequence: TGTGCCAGCAGCCCCGGGACTCCAAAGCGGAGCTCCTACGAGCAGTACTTC. It yields the protein CASSPGTPKRSSYEQYF. Variable domain in full (rest from reference TRBV7-9 and TRBJ2-7): DTGVSQNPRHKITKRGQNVTFRCDPISEHNRLYWYRQTLGQGPEFLTYFQNEAQLEKSRLLSDRFSAERPKGSFSTLEIQRTEQGDSAMYLCASSPGTPKRSSYEQYFGPGTRLTVT.

V gene TRBV27 combines with J gene TRBJ2-3, with 9 bases matching TRBD2. V shed 5 bases, J shed 2 bases, and the junction held 8 bases outside the gene matches. CDR1 MNHEY and CDR2 SMNVEV come from the germline V gene (reference sequence). The CDR3 consists of 16 residues. The DNA of the CDR3 is TGTGCCAGCAGTCCTGTAGCGGGAGTGAACACAGATACGCAGTATTTT. It specifies CASSPVAGVNTDTQYF.

The chain links TRBV7-9 to TRBJ2-1; 9 positions match TRBD2. Germline-derived CDR1 and CDR2 are SEHNR and FQNEAQ (reference sequence). V shed 2 bases and J 5 bases; nucleotides not matched to a gene: 13. The CDR3 length is 18 residues. CDR3 nucleotides: TGTGCCAGCAGCTTACCCCTACCGACTAGCGGAAATGACAATGAGCAGTTCTTC. It is translated as CASSLPLPTSGNDNEQFF.

The chain links TRBV6-5 to TRBJ2-1; D is unclear. This CDR3 spans 16 amino acids. Germline CDR1 reads MNHEY; CDR2 reads SVGAGI. Trimming shortened V by 0 bases and J by 0 bases, and 9 bases separated the two germline ends. The DNA of the CDR3 is TGTGCCAGCAGTTACTCAGGCCCATACTCCTACAATGAGCAGTTCTTC. Encoded protein: CASSYSGPYSYNEQFF.

The V and J genes are TRBV11-2 and TRBJ1-5; tentatively, D is TRBD1 (6 bases). This CDR3 comprises 15 residues. Per germline, CDR1 SGHAT and CDR2 FQNNGV. V lost 3 bases and J lost 0, with 9 bases in between. The DNA for the CDR3 is TGTGCCAGCAGCTTTCAGGGGAATAGCAATCAGCCCCAGCATTTT. Translated: CASSFQGNSNQPQHF.

This sequence joins TRBV4-1 and TRBJ1-1; no reliable D call. The CDR3 contains 12 residues. The germline CDR1 and CDR2 sequences are MGHRA and YSYEKL. Between the trimmed V and J ends, which lost 1 base and 3 bases, there was a span of 3 bases. The CDR3 DNA reads as TGCGCCAGCAGCCAAGTTCACACTGAAGCTTTCTTT. Translated, it gives CASSQVHTEAFF.

The chain links TRBV28 to TRBJ2-1; no firm D call. Per germline, CDR1 MDHEN and CDR2 SYDVKM. The CDR3 runs to 13 residues. The germline V and J ends were trimmed by 2 bases and 1 base, with 3 bases remaining between them. CDR3 sequence: CASSLVSYNEQFF. The DNA for the CDR3 is TGTGCCAGCAGTTTAGTTTCCTACAATGAGCAGTTCTTC.

This clone has at least ten counts. The chain links TRBV7-6 to TRBJ2-5; TRBD2 matches 14 bases. Trimming cost V 6 bases and J 5 bases; bases outside gene matches: 8. CDR1 SGHVS and CDR2 FNYEAQ come from the germline V gene. This CDR3 comprises 16 residues. For the CDR3, the DNA is TGTGCCAGCAGGGACGCCGGGACTAGCGGGAGTGAGACCCAGTACTTC. Protein sequence: CASRDAGTSGSETQYF.

The gene calls are TRBV28 and TRBJ2-3; 9 positions agree with TRBD2. The CDR3 extends over 14 amino acids. The V segment lost 5 bases and the J segment 4 bases; nucleotides outside the gene matches: 4. Germline-derived CDR1 and CDR2 are MDHEN and SYDVKM. In nucleotides, the CDR3 is TGTGCCAGCAGTATAGCGGGAGCTGCAGATACGCAGTATTTT. It yields the protein CASSIAGAADTQYF.

The chain employs TRBV5-5 and TRBJ2-1; the D is unclear. The CDR3 consists of 12 residues. Germline V gene lookup returns CDR1 SGHKS and CDR2 YYEKEE (reference sequence). V lost 0 bases, J lost 7 bases, and 5 bases lay in between. This chain's CDR3 is CASSLVENEQFF. DNA of the CDR3: TGTGCCAGCAGCTTGGTGGAGAATGAGCAGTTCTTC.

This chain connects TRBV7-9 to TRBJ2-7, with D perhaps TRBD2 (6 bases). CDR1 is SEHNR and CDR2 is FQNEAQ in the germline V gene (reference sequence). CDR3 size: 14 residues. V lost 4 bases to trimming and J lost 2 bases, with 12 bases between them. Here the CDR3 reads CASSSAGSTYEQYF. Written as DNA, the CDR3 is TGTGCCAGCAGCTCGGCCGGGAGTACCTACGAGCAGTACTTC.

This chain uses TRBV6-5 with TRBJ2-7; D not certain. This CDR3 has 13 amino acids. Germline V gene sequence: CDR1 MNHEY, CDR2 SVGAGI. V shed 7 bases and J shed 0 bases, with 10 bases lying between them. The CDR3 loop is CASTPGSSYEQYF. Written as DNA, the CDR3 is TGTGCCAGCACCCCAGGAAGCTCCTACGAGCAGTACTTC.

V usage is TRBV5-5 and J usage is TRBJ2-1, with D possibly matching TRBD1 (6 bases). This CDR3 has 15 amino acids. V lost 4 bases and J 3 bases, leaving 14 bases between the germline ends. Looked up from germline, CDR1 is SGHKS and CDR2 is YYEKEE (reference sequence). The CDR3 loop is CASSLQWDNYNEQFF. CDR3 nucleotide sequence: TGTGCCAGCAGCCTGCAATGGGACAACTACAATGAGCAGTTCTTC.

The chain links TRBV4-1 to TRBJ2-7; D not resolved. Between the trimmed V and J ends, which lost 1 base and 0 bases, there was a span of 10 bases. CDR1 and CDR2 (germline): MGHRA, YSYEKL. This CDR3 region has 15 residues. This chain's CDR3 is CASSQGVQSSYEQYF. The CDR3 nucleotides read TGCGCCAGCAGCCAAGGAGTCCAGAGCTCCTACGAGCAGTACTTC.

The V call is TRBV7-9, the J call TRBJ2-2; D remains unclear. V gave up 7 bases and J gave up 4 bases, with 7 bases separating them. Germline CDR1 SEHNR, CDR2 FQNEAQ (reference sequence). The CDR3 has 12 amino acids. CDR3 residues: CASTPSTGELFF. The DNA for the CDR3 is TGTGCCAGCACCCCTTCCACCGGGGAGCTGTTTTTT. The full variable domain, its missing parts supplied by reference TRBV7-9 and TRBJ2-2, is DTGVSQNPRHKITKRGQNVTFRCDPISEHNRLYWYRQTLGQGPEFLTYFQNEAQLEKSRLLSDRFSAERPKGSFSTLEIQRTEQGDSAMYLCASTPSTGELFFGEGSRLTVL.

The chain has TRBV7-9 and TRBJ2-7, with D possibly TRBD2 on 5 matching bases. Trimming removed 1 base from V and 2 bases from J, with 9 bases in between. This CDR3 region has 14 residues. Germline V gene sequence: CDR1 SEHNR, CDR2 FQNEAQ (reference sequence). The CDR3 here is CASSLELDTYEQYF. The CDR3 DNA follows: TGTGCCAGCAGCTTAGAACTAGATACCTACGAGCAGTACTTC.

CDR3 loop: CASTAGWDSVYNEQFF. The CDR3 DNA sequence: TGCGCCAGCACCGCGGGTTGGGACTCCGTTTACAATGAGCAGTTCTTC. The chain carries TRBV4-3 and TRBJ2-1, with D possibly TRBD2 on 6 matching bases. CDR1 is LGHNA, CDR2 YSLEER, per germline. CDR3 length: 16 amino acids. V lost 7 bases, J lost 4 bases, and 20 bases lay in between.

This chain uses TRBV11-2 with TRBJ2-2, with 8 bases identical to TRBD1. Germline V gives CDR1 SGHAT, CDR2 FQNNGV. This CDR3 spans 16 amino acids. Losses at the gene ends were 5 bases for V and 1 base for J; bases not matched to a gene: 6. As DNA, the CDR3 is TGTGCCAGCAGCCCAACAGGGGGTGAGAACACCGGGGAGCTGTTTTTT. Its translation is CASSPTGGENTGELFF.

The rearrangement joins TRBV7-9 to TRBJ2-7, with 9 bases matching TRBD2. The CDR3 is 14 amino acids. V shed 3 bases, J shed 4 bases, and the junction held 4 bases outside the gene matches. CDR1 is SEHNR, CDR2 FQNEAQ, per germline (reference sequence). CDR3 residues: CASSFGTSRYEQYF. Here the CDR3 DNA reads TGTGCCAGCAGCTTCGGGACTAGCAGATACGAGCAGTACTTC.